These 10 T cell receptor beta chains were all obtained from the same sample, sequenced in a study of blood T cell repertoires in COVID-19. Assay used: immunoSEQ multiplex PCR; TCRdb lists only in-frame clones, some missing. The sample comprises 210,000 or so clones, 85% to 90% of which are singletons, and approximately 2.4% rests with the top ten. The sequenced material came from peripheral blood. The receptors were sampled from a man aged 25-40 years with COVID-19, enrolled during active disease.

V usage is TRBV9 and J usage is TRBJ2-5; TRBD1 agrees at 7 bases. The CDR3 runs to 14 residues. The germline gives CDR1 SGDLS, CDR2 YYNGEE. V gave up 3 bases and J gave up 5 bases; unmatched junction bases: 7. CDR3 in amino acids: CASSEGAGYETQYF. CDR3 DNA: TGTGCCAGCAGCGAGGGGGCAGGGTATGAGACCCAGTACTTC.

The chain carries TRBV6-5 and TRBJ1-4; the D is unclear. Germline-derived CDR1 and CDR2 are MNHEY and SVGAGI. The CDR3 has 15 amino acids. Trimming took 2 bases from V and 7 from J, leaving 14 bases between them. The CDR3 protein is CASSYSLRGGEKLFF. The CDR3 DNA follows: TGTGCCAGCAGTTACAGCCTGCGGGGTGGTGAAAAACTGTTTTTT.

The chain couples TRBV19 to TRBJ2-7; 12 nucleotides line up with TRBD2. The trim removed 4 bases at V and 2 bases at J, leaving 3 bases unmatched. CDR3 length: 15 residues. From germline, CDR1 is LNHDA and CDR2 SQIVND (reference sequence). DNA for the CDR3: TGTGCCAGTAGTACCCGACTAGCGGGAGCCTACGAGCAGTACTTC. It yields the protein CASSTRLAGAYEQYF.

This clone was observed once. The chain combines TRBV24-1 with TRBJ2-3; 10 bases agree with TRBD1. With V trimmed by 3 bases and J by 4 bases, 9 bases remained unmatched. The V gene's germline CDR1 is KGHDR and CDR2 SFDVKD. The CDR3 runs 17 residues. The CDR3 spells CATSDPVGQGFADTQYF. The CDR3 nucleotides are TGTGCCACCAGTGATCCGGTGGGACAGGGGTTCGCAGATACGCAGTATTTT.

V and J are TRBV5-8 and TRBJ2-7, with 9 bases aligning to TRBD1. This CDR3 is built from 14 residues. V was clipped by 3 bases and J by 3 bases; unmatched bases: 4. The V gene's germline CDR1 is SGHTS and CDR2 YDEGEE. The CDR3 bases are TGTGCCAGCAGCTCCGGGACAGGGCTCTACGAGCAGTACTTC. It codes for CASSSGTGLYEQYF.

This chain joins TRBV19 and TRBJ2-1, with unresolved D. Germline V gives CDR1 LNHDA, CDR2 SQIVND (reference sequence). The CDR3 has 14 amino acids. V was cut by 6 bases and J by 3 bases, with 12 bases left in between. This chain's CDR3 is CASSPNLNYNEQFF. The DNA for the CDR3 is TGTGCCAGTAGCCCGAACCTAAACTACAATGAGCAGTTCTTC.

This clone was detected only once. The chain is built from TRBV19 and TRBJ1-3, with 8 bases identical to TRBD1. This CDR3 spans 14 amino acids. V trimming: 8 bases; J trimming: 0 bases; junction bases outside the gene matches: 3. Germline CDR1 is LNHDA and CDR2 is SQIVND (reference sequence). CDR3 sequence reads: CASATGASGNTIYF. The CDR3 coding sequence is TGTGCCAGTGCGACAGGGGCCTCTGGAAACACCATATATTTT.

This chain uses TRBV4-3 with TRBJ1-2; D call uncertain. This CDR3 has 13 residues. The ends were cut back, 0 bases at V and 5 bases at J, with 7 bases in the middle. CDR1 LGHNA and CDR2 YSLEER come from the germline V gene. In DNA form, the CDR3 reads TGCGCCAGCAGCCAAGATAGAGTGTATGGCTACACCTTC. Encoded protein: CASSQDRVYGYTF.

CDR3 coding DNA: TGTGCCAGCAGTCGACAGGGGGACAATTCACCCCTCCACTTT. Amino acid sequence: CASSRQGDNSPLHF. The V call is TRBV6-5, the J call TRBJ1-6; 9 bases agree with TRBD1. The CDR3 runs to 14 residues. The germline CDR1 and CDR2 sequences are MNHEY and SVGAGI. The ends lost 5 bases at V and 7 bases at J; junction bases unmatched: 3.

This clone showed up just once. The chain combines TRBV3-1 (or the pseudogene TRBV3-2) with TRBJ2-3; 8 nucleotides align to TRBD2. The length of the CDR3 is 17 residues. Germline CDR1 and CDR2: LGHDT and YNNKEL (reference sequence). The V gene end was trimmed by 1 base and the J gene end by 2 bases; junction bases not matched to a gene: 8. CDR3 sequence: CASSQGRRGGTTDTQYF. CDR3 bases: TGTGCCAGCAGCCAAGGGCGCCGGGGGGGTACCACAGATACGCAGTATTTT.